This note documents a single TCR beta chain sequence. Its antigen is unknown. The CDR3 length is 13 residues. V lost 8 bases and J lost 0, with 10 bases in between. CDR1 MDHEN and CDR2 SYDVKM come from the germline V gene. This sample stems from a study of cytotoxic CD8 clonotypes in ibrutinib-treated CLL. About the research overall: The patient breakdown showed around 10 relapsed/refractory and around 16 treatment-naive cases, with 17 IGHV unmutated. Roughly 25 partial and 2 complete responses; at median 68 months, 14 remitted, about twelve progressed.

Generated by immunoSEQ multiplex PCR, the TCRdb table keeps only in-frame clones and is missing some. The sample includes fewer than 400,000 clones, 67% of them seen just once. Study results and limitations: Public clonotypes occurred uncommonly; on treatment, they contracted or remained stable.

The chain is built from TRBV28 and TRBJ1-2, with D hard to call. This clonotype originated in a human donor with chronic lymphocytic leukemia. The sequenced sample was PBMCs, obtained after 36 months of ibrutinib treatment. In DNA form, the CDR3 reads TGTGCCAGCTCTCGGAGCCCTAACTATGGCTACACCTTC. It specifies CASSRSPNYGYTF.